This entry features one T cell receptor (beta chain) sequence. Authors' analysis steps: For nucleated cells, counts were estimated from reference gene primer amplification. Profiled with immunoSEQ multiplex PCR; TCRdb holds only in-frame clones, not every one. That table furnishes V, J and clone size, whereas the DNA furnished D and trimming. The table shows over 200,000 clones, with roughly nine tenths occurring only once. This record belongs to a study of blood T cell repertoires in COVID-19. Turning to the study itself: The United States, Italy and Spain supplied acute and convalescent COVID-19 samples. T cells, B-cell-depleted T cells, or PBMCs provided the cDNA or gDNA that served as material.

CDR1 is SQVTM, CDR2 ANQGSEA, per germline. This CDR3 has 14 residues. Trimming removed 6 bases from V and 1 base from J; junction bases left unmatched: 5. The TCR was taken from a woman between 18 and 29 years old who had recovered from COVID-19. Specimen: peripheral blood. The V and J genes are TRBV29-1 and TRBJ1-2; 10 positions agree with TRBD1. CDR3 loop: CSVGQGDLNYGYTF. DNA for the CDR3: TGCAGCGTCGGACAGGGGGATCTTAACTATGGCTACACCTTC.